This paragraph reports one T cell receptor (beta chain). This sample is drawn from a study of shared clonotypes between healthy human individuals. In the naive CD8 group, cells lacked CD45RO and were positively selected for CCR7, so terminally differentiated effector memory CD45RA+ cells were left out. Sequenced by immunoSEQ multiplex PCR; TCRdb stores in-frame clones only, minus some. The repertoire holds about 2.1 million clones, with 93% as singletons. J was trimmed by 2 bases and V by 5 bases; bases with no gene match: 15. Germline CDR1 is MDHEN and CDR2 is SYDVKM. This CDR3 region has 18 residues.

Sequencing was performed on naive CD8+ T cells from PBMCs. The chain carries TRBV28 and TRBJ2-1; 7 bases map to TRBD2. This TCR derives from a man aged 18-30 years in good health. Some clones in this sample may be carry-over from other donors' samples. CDR3 sequence reads: CASSTPQKLRGTYNEQFF. CDR3 coding DNA: TGTGCCAGCAGTACCCCCCAAAAATTGCGGGGGACCTACAATGAGCAGTTCTTC.